This TCR beta chain was obtained from a study of spatial heterogeneity in lung cancer. Study information: Detection consistently yielded more beta chains than alpha chains.

All TCR cDNA molecules were individually tagged with a unique molecular identifier. TCRdb independently ran MiXCR on the 5' RACE reads; one entry per CDR3 protein. The top ten clones hold around 36% of a sample with thousands of distinct CDR3 sequences, 5.4% of them seen once. Described time point: sample taken at primary tumor resection. Sequencing covered unsorted whole RNA taken from tumor, nontumor lung or frozen PBMC. The cohort: some 73 early-stage, untreated non-small cell lung cancer patients. V lost 3 bases to trimming and J lost 2 bases, with 11 bases between them. CDR1 is SGHTA, CDR2 FQGNSA, per germline. This CDR3 has 14 amino acids.

Specimen: PBMCs, collected at surgery. This sequence was found in a male donor with early-stage non-small cell lung cancer. This chain joins TRBV7-2 and TRBJ2-7; D uncertain. The CDR3 DNA reads as TGTGCCAGCAGCTTCCTGGCTACCGCCTACGAGCAGTACTTC. As protein: CASSFLATAYEQYF.